This TCR beta chain was observed in a study of regulatory T cells in long-lasting Graves disease. This CDR3 comprises 15 residues. Trimming cost V 5 bases and J 2 bases, with 14 bases left between them. The germline CDR1 and CDR2 sequences are SGHDN and FVKESK. Study-wide findings and caveats: Because few samples were included, accuracy may have been lower. Persistent patients had more shared public clonotypes (about 2,700) than new patients (just over 950).

This clonotype occurred a few times. Its target is unknown. Time point meaning: newly diagnosed GD, antithyroid drugs for less than 3 months. TCR sequences were obtained from RNA taken from PBMCs. Library construction for TCR beta used iRepertoire HTBI primers and Arm-PCR of CDR3 regions. TCRdb reprocessed the multiplex PCR reads via MiXCR and lists one record per CDR3 protein. The sample has about 430,000 distinct CDR3 sequences; over 14% are singletons. These same records also appear under a second study, on T cells in Graves' hyperthyroidism and ophthalmopathy. That investigation notes: It was uncontrolled infection, other autoimmune disease, pregnancy or lactation that excluded patients. On the basis of clinical symptoms, serum thyroxine and TRAb, thyroid ultrasound and orbital computed tomography, diagnoses were made.

The clonotype originates from a woman aged 40-49 years with Graves disease. This sequence joins TRBV14 and TRBJ2-3; a possible D gene is TRBD2 (5 bases). This sample comprised peripheral blood mononuclear cells (PBMCs), obtained at new diagnosis, from a patient treated with antithyroid drugs. The CDR3 region is CASSDTRFSTDTQYF. CDR3 bases: TGTGCCAGCAGCGATACTAGATTTTCCACAGATACGCAGTATTTT.